The rows below give T cell receptor beta chains drawn from one sample of a study of T cell repertoires in aging, cancer and after chemotherapy. TCRdb called the multiplex PCR reads again in MiXCR, with one record for every CDR3 protein. The sample carries about 6,200 distinct CDR3 sequences, about 25% recorded once. Sequencing input: blood. The source is a human donor in good health. Each CDR3 is given with its conserved first and last residue. D genes are given only for firm matches. Expanded clones get a size class; other rows say once, few or many, or leave the size out.

j_gene: TRBJ2-7
d_gene: .
abundance: medium-sized
v_gene: TRBV11-2
CDR3aa: CASSLGGTGNHEQYF
CDR3nt: TGTGCCAGCAGCTTAGGAGGCACAGGGAACCACGAGCAGTACTTC

j_gene: TRBJ2-7
d_gene: TRBD2
abundance: medium-sized
v_gene: TRBV4-2
CDR3aa: CASSQGLAGRTTDYEQYF
CDR3nt: TGTGCCAGCAGCCAAGGGCTAGCGGGACGAACGACCGACTACGAGCAGTACTTC

j_gene: TRBJ2-5
d_gene: .
abundance: few
v_gene: TRBV7-9
CDR3aa: CASSQAAAGETQYF
CDR3nt: TGCGCCAGCAGCCAAGCGGCAGCCGGAGAGACCCAGTACTTC

j_gene: TRBJ2-3
d_gene: TRBD2
abundance: .
v_gene: TRBV6-1
CDR3aa: CASSEGRGRRVSTDTQYF
CDR3nt: TGTGCCAGCAGTGAAGGGCGGGGGAGGAGGGTTAGCACAGATACGCAGTATTTT

j_gene: TRBJ1-5
d_gene: .
abundance: medium-sized
v_gene: TRBV19
CDR3aa: CATGTGDSNQPQHF
CDR3nt: TGTGCCACCGGGACGGGAGATAGCAATCAGCCCCAGCATTTT

j_gene: TRBJ1-2
d_gene: TRBD1
abundance: .
v_gene: TRBV12-3/TRBV12-4
CDR3aa: CASGGQGERDYGYTF
CDR3nt: TGTGCCAGCGGGGGACAGGGCGAAAGAGATTATGGCTACACCTTC

j_gene: TRBJ2-2
d_gene: .
abundance: .
v_gene: TRBV6-2/TRBV6-3
CDR3aa: CASTGANTGELFF
CDR3nt: TGTGCCAGCACCGGCGCGAACACCGGGGAGCTGTTTTTT

j_gene: TRBJ2-3
d_gene: TRBD1
abundance: .
v_gene: TRBV5-1
CDR3aa: CASSGGTGTDTQYF
CDR3nt: TGCGCCAGCAGCGGGGGGACAGGGACAGATACGCAGTATTTT

j_gene: TRBJ2-2
d_gene: .
abundance: medium-sized
v_gene: TRBV6-2/TRBV6-3
CDR3aa: CASSLGGGELFF
CDR3nt: TGTGCCAGCAGTTTGGGGGGCGGGGAGCTGTTTTTT

j_gene: TRBJ1-4
d_gene: .
abundance: few
v_gene: TRBV20-1
CDR3aa: CSASKAGRYEKLFF
CDR3nt: TGCAGTGCTAGCAAGGCAGGGAGGTATGAAAAACTGTTTTTT

j_gene: TRBJ1-2
d_gene: .
abundance: medium-sized
v_gene: TRBV6-2/TRBV6-3
CDR3aa: CASSRENLPSGYTF
CDR3nt: TGTGCCAGCAGCAGGGAGAATTTACCCTCGGGCTACACCTTC

j_gene: TRBJ2-6
d_gene: .
abundance: medium-sized
v_gene: TRBV11-3
CDR3aa: CASSPLGANVLTF
CDR3nt: TGTGCCAGCAGCCCTCTTGGGGCCAACGTCCTGACTTTC

j_gene: TRBJ1-2
d_gene: .
abundance: .
v_gene: TRBV5-5
CDR3aa: CASSLDVWGAHSYTF
CDR3nt: TGCGCCAGCAGCTTGGACGTATGGGGGGCTCATAGCTACACCTTC

j_gene: TRBJ2-1
d_gene: TRBD2
abundance: few
v_gene: TRBV5-4
CDR3aa: CASSSLAGVSNEQFF
CDR3nt: TGTGCCAGCAGCTCACTAGCGGGAGTTTCCAATGAGCAGTTCTTC

j_gene: TRBJ1-5
d_gene: .
abundance: medium-sized
v_gene: TRBV15
CDR3aa: CATSRDVGSDQPQHF
CDR3nt: TGTGCCACCAGCAGAGATGTAGGGTCGGATCAGCCCCAGCATTTT

j_gene: TRBJ1-5
d_gene: .
abundance: .
v_gene: TRBV18
CDR3aa: CASSAGMSNQPQHF
CDR3nt: TGTGCCAGCTCCGCAGGGATGAGCAATCAGCCCCAGCATTTT

j_gene: TRBJ2-5
d_gene: TRBD2
abundance: few
v_gene: TRBV25-1
CDR3aa: CASSEFASGPGRETQYF
CDR3nt: TGTGCCAGCAGTGAATTTGCTAGCGGCCCAGGGAGAGAGACCCAGTACTTC

j_gene: TRBJ2-1
d_gene: .
abundance: .
v_gene: TRBV6-6
CDR3aa: CASSLDPTRDYNEQFF
CDR3nt: TGTGCCAGCAGCTTGGACCCTACGAGAGACTACAATGAGCAGTTCTTC

j_gene: TRBJ2-2
d_gene: .
abundance: .
v_gene: TRBV2
CDR3aa: CASSVAKRAGELFF
CDR3nt: TGTGCCAGCAGTGTGGCCAAGCGGGCCGGGGAGCTGTTTTTT

j_gene: TRBJ1-5
d_gene: .
abundance: medium-sized
v_gene: TRBV6-1
CDR3aa: CASSEKPGAYSNQPQHF
CDR3nt: TGTGCCAGCAGTGAGAAGCCAGGGGCTTATAGCAATCAGCCCCAGCATTTT

j_gene: TRBJ1-4
d_gene: TRBD1
abundance: medium-sized
v_gene: TRBV6-6
CDR3aa: CASSSQGAANEKLFF
CDR3nt: TGTGCCAGCAGTTCACAGGGGGCTGCTAATGAAAAACTGTTTTTT

j_gene: TRBJ2-5
d_gene: .
abundance: .
v_gene: TRBV27
CDR3aa: CASSFVPRGRKETQYF
CDR3nt: TGTGCCAGCAGTTTTGTTCCCAGGGGTAGAAAAGAGACCCAGTACTTC

j_gene: TRBJ2-3
d_gene: TRBD2
abundance: few
v_gene: TRBV2
CDR3aa: CASSPRLAQDTQYF
CDR3nt: TGTGCCAGCAGCCCCCGACTAGCGCAAGATACGCAGTATTTT

j_gene: TRBJ1-5
d_gene: TRBD1
abundance: medium-sized
v_gene: TRBV19
CDR3aa: CASSSTGVWGNQPQHF
CDR3nt: TGTGCCAGTAGTTCGACAGGGGTGTGGGGCAATCAGCCCCAGCATTTT

j_gene: TRBJ2-5
d_gene: TRBD1
abundance: few
v_gene: TRBV11-2
CDR3aa: CASSSRVRTGEETQYF
CDR3nt: TGTGCCAGCAGCTCGCGTGTACGGACAGGGGAAGAGACCCAGTACTTC

j_gene: TRBJ1-4
d_gene: .
abundance: .
v_gene: TRBV6-6
CDR3aa: CASSSLTTAKDEKLFF
CDR3nt: TGTGCCAGCAGTTCTCTTACGACAGCCAAGGATGAAAAACTGTTTTTT

j_gene: TRBJ2-3
d_gene: TRBD2
abundance: medium-sized
v_gene: TRBV6-6
CDR3aa: CATILAGGADTQYF
CDR3nt: TGTGCCACCATACTAGCGGGAGGTGCAGATACGCAGTATTTT

j_gene: TRBJ1-4
d_gene: .
abundance: .
v_gene: TRBV4-3
CDR3aa: CASSQDRRGGELFF
CDR3nt: TGCGCCAGCAGCCAAGATCGGCGGGGGGGAGAACTGTTTTTT

j_gene: TRBJ1-2
d_gene: TRBD1
abundance: .
v_gene: TRBV20-1
CDR3aa: CSATPGTGINYGYTF
CDR3nt: TGCAGTGCCACCCCCGGGACAGGAATAAACTATGGCTACACCTTC

j_gene: TRBJ2-3
d_gene: TRBD2
abundance: .
v_gene: TRBV27
CDR3aa: CAISTPGGYSTDTQYF
CDR3nt: TGTGCCATCAGTACGCCGGGGGGGTACAGCACAGATACGCAGTATTTT

j_gene: TRBJ2-2
d_gene: .
abundance: once
v_gene: TRBV20-1
CDR3aa: CSAGDLLSGLTGELFF
CDR3nt: TGCAGTGCTGGAGATCTGCTGTCAGGGCTAACCGGGGAGCTGTTTTTT

j_gene: TRBJ1-2
d_gene: .
abundance: medium-sized
v_gene: TRBV5-6
CDR3aa: CASSLVTLDYGYTF
CDR3nt: TGTGCCAGCAGCTTAGTGACCCTCGACTATGGCTACACCTTC

j_gene: TRBJ1-1
d_gene: .
abundance: .
v_gene: TRBV20-1
CDR3aa: CSARDADMNTEAFF
CDR3nt: TGCAGTGCTAGAGATGCGGACATGAACACTGAAGCTTTCTTT

j_gene: TRBJ2-3
d_gene: .
abundance: .
v_gene: TRBV27
CDR3aa: CASSPRTDTQYF
CDR3nt: TGTGCCAGCAGTCCCCGCACAGATACGCAGTATTTT

j_gene: TRBJ2-6
d_gene: .
abundance: once
v_gene: TRBV5-4
CDR3aa: CASSLQGSGANVLTF
CDR3nt: TGTGCCAGCAGCTTACAAGGCTCTGGGGCCAACGTCCTGACTTTC

j_gene: TRBJ2-4
d_gene: .
abundance: few
v_gene: TRBV7-5
CDR3aa: CISVPEGAGSGHIQYF
CDR3nt: .

j_gene: TRBJ1-1
d_gene: .
abundance: medium-sized
v_gene: TRBV7-9
CDR3aa: CASSPPPMAKLHTEAFF
CDR3nt: TGTGCCAGCAGCCCACCTCCCATGGCCAAATTACACACTGAAGCTTTCTTT

j_gene: TRBJ1-1
d_gene: .
abundance: medium-sized
v_gene: TRBV10-3
CDR3aa: CAISDPIVGSTEAFF
CDR3nt: TGTGCCATCAGTGACCCCATTGTAGGGAGCACTGAAGCTTTCTTT

j_gene: TRBJ2-1
d_gene: TRBD2
abundance: medium-sized
v_gene: TRBV19
CDR3aa: CASSIGGLAGSEGQFF
CDR3nt: TGTGCCAGTAGTATAGGGGGACTAGCGGGGTCAGAAGGGCAGTTCTTC

j_gene: TRBJ2-3
d_gene: .
abundance: .
v_gene: TRBV28
CDR3aa: CASSLDSGSTDTQYF
CDR3nt: TGTGCCAGCAGTTTAGACAGCGGGAGCACAGATACGCAGTATTTT

j_gene: TRBJ1-1
d_gene: .
abundance: medium-sized
v_gene: TRBV11-3
CDR3aa: CASSLGGSNTEAFF
CDR3nt: TGTGCCAGCAGCTTAGGAGGGTCGAACACTGAAGCTTTCTTT

j_gene: TRBJ1-3
d_gene: .
abundance: .
v_gene: TRBV7-9
CDR3aa: CASSLAHLPGIITKCGNTIYF
CDR3nt: TGTGCCAGCAGCTTAGCCCACTTACCTGGGATCATCACTAAGTGCGGAAACACCATATATTTT

j_gene: TRBJ2-5
d_gene: TRBD2
abundance: medium-sized
v_gene: TRBV19
CDR3aa: CASSLRLAGPGETQYF
CDR3nt: TGTGCCAGTAGCCTAAGACTAGCGGGACCGGGTGAGACCCAGTACTTC

j_gene: TRBJ1-5
d_gene: .
abundance: .
v_gene: TRBV20-1
CDR3aa: CSARDGRGNQPQHF
CDR3nt: TGCAGTGCTAGAGATGGGCGGGGCAATCAGCCCCAGCATTTT

j_gene: TRBJ2-3
d_gene: .
abundance: few
v_gene: TRBV5-1
CDR3aa: CASTSAGRGTDTQYF
CDR3nt: TGCGCCAGCACCTCGGCGGGGCGGGGCACAGATACGCAGTATTTT

j_gene: TRBJ1-6
d_gene: .
abundance: medium-sized
v_gene: TRBV19
CDR3aa: CASSGREGAYNSPLHF
CDR3nt: TGTGCCAGTTCCGGGAGGGAAGGAGCCTATAATTCACCCCTCCACTTT

j_gene: TRBJ2-1
d_gene: TRBD1
abundance: .
v_gene: TRBV12-5
CDR3aa: CASGFAGTNRGFYNEQFF
CDR3nt: TGTGCTAGTGGTTTTGCAGGTACGAACAGGGGCTTCTACAATGAGCAGTTCTTC

j_gene: TRBJ2-7
d_gene: .
abundance: medium-sized
v_gene: TRBV7-9
CDR3aa: CASSLGGSLNFVYEQYF
CDR3nt: TGTGCCAGCAGCTTAGGAGGTAGCCTCAATTTCGTTTACGAGCAGTACTTC

j_gene: TRBJ2-5
d_gene: .
abundance: medium-sized
v_gene: TRBV11-2
CDR3aa: CASSQRGGTIETQYF
CDR3nt: TGTGCCAGCAGCCAACGAGGGGGGACAATTGAGACCCAGTACTTC